A single sample gave rise to the 9 T cell receptor beta chains below, sequenced in a study of T cells in localized non-small cell lung cancer. Data came from immunoSEQ multiplex PCR; TCRdb stores just in-frame clones and leaves some out. The repertoire consists of approximately 2,200 clones, with more than 25% occurring once and the leading ten covering 9.5% to 13%. The sequencing used lung tumor tissue, collected before any cancer treatment. The receptors come from a man between 35 and 75 years old with stage III squamous cell lung carcinoma.

This sequence joins TRBV18 and TRBJ1-2, with unresolved D. V was shortened by 5 bases and J by 0 bases, with 16 bases between the two germline ends. CDR1 is KGHSH, CDR2 LQKENI, per germline. The CDR3 is 16 residues long. The CDR3: CASSEGFEKANYGYTF. The CDR3 DNA follows: TGTGCCAGCTCAGAGGGATTCGAAAAGGCTAACTATGGCTACACCTTC.

This clone was seen a handful of times. The chain carries TRBV9 and TRBJ1-6, with D uncertain. V lost 3 bases and J lost 8, with 12 bases in between. Germline lookup yields CDR1 SGDLS and CDR2 YYNGEE. This CDR3 is built from 14 residues. The CDR3 reads CASSGRRIDSPLHF. The CDR3 DNA reads as TGTGCCAGCAGCGGGAGGCGTATCGATTCACCCCTCCACTTT.

This sequence joins TRBV28 and TRBJ1-4; D may be TRBD1 (6 bases). The V end lost 2 bases, the J end lost 12 bases, and 19 bases lay between the germline ends. CDR1 is MDHEN and CDR2 is SYDVKM in the germline V gene. The CDR3 is made up of 15 amino acids. In DNA, the CDR3 is TGTGCCAGCAGTTTACCTGGAGGGACGAAGGGGGAACTGTTTTTT. Protein product: CASSLPGGTKGELFF.

V is TRBV10-1 and J is TRBJ1-6, with 7 bases fitting TRBD1. This CDR3 comprises 14 residues. Trimming took 4 bases from V and 7 from J; bases not matched to a gene: 4. The germline gives CDR1 WNHNN, CDR2 SYGVQD (reference sequence). CDR3: CASSGQGRNSPLHF. In nucleotides, the CDR3 is TGCGCCAGCAGTGGACAGGGAAGAAATTCACCCCTCCACTTT.

J is TRBJ2-7 and V is TRBV9; TRBD1 matches 12 bases. CDR3 size: 17 residues. The junction had 15 bases not matched to a gene; V was cut back by 5 bases and J by 6 bases. Germline CDR1 SGDLS, CDR2 YYNGEE. CDR3 DNA sequence: TGTGCCAGCAGGGGTCGTTTGGGACAGGGGGCGTCGGGCGAGCAGTACGTC. It yields the protein CASRGRLGQGASGEQYV.

This clone was counted once. The genes are TRBV6-7 and TRBJ1-2; no firm D call. TRBV6-7 is an ORF, and what it does is uncertain. This CDR3 contains 11 residues. V lost 6 bases to trimming and J lost 7 bases, with 9 bases between them. This chain's CDR3 is CASRALGGYTF. The DNA for the CDR3 is TGTGCCAGCAGGGCCCTCGGTGGCTACACCTTC.

The chain employs TRBV18 and TRBJ2-3; D unresolved. Trimming removed 3 bases from V and 3 bases from J, with 10 bases in between. Per germline, CDR1 KGHSH and CDR2 LQKENI. This CDR3 is 14 amino acids long. CDR3 sequence reads: CASSPLDSTDTQYF. CDR3 in DNA: TGTGCCAGCTCACCTCTAGATAGTACAGATACGCAGTATTTT.

This clone was observed a handful of times. This chain uses TRBV11-3 with TRBJ1-5; maybe TRBD1 (6 bases). V gave up 5 bases and J gave up 1 base, with 15 bases separating them. Germline values: CDR1 SGHNT, CDR2 YENEEA. This CDR3 spans 16 amino acids. This CDR3 reads CASSPTTGRSNQPQHF. The CDR3 bases are TGTGCCAGCAGCCCGACGACAGGTCGAAGCAATCAGCCCCAGCATTTT. The whole variable domain, remainder taken from reference TRBV11-3 and TRBJ1-5, is EAGVVQSPRYKIIEKKQPVAFWCNPISGHNTLYWYLQNLGQGPELLIRYENEEAVDDSQLPKDRFSAERLKGVDSTLKIQPAELGDSAVYLCASSPTTGRSNQPQHFGDGTRLSIL.

The chain employs TRBV6-8 and TRBJ2-6; no definite D call. The germline gives CDR1 MNHGY, CDR2 SAAAGT. The germline V and J ends were trimmed by 8 bases and 4 bases, with 6 bases remaining between them. The CDR3 runs 12 residues. As DNA, the CDR3 is TGTGCCAGCGTAAGGGGGGCCAACGTCCTGACTTTC. Translation: CASVRGANVLTF.